This T cell receptor (beta chain) was identified in a study of human T cells and chemical hapten exposure. Study context: Per-sample variation in TCR yield stemmed mainly from small pooled library volume differences.

In the original analysis: With a range of roughly 20,000 to 750,000, the median per sample was roughly 91,000 TCRs. TCRdb independently ran MiXCR on the RACE reads; one entry per CDR3 protein. TCRdb's processing, not the authors' own work, is the source of the V and J calls. The table lists about 160,000 distinct CDR3 sequences, around 30% of them singletons. The CDR3 runs 15 residues. V was cut by 8 bases and J by 10 bases, with 24 bases left in between. Germline CDR1 and CDR2: LGHDT and YNNKEL (reference sequence). This sample's time point: patch test 3, about 24 weeks after DPC sensitization. Treatment: therapeutic diphenylcyclopropenone sensitization with weekly scalp DPC.

This receptor was identified in a woman aged 18-35 years with alopecia areata. Some clones in this sample may be carry-over from other donors' samples. The V call is TRBV3-1, the J call TRBJ2-1, with a possible D match to TRBD2 (6 bases). The source material was whole blood, sampled in connection with sensitization to the hapten diphenylcyclopropenone (DPC). The chain's CDR3 is CASEGRTTTSGEQFF. The CDR3 DNA reads as TGTGCCAGCGAGGGGCGTACTACTACGAGCGGGGAGCAGTTCTTC.